The 20 T cell receptor beta chains given below trace back to one sample, sequenced in a study of Graves' ophthalmopathy and Graves' hyperthyroidism. Amplification of TCR beta CDR3 regions used RNA transcripts. A first-round RT-PCR used HTBI primers, followed by a second-round multiplex PCR. One entry per CDR3 protein results from TCRdb running MiXCR on the multiplex PCR reads. Of around 1.1 million distinct CDR3 sequences detected, about 40% appear once; the ten largest clones hold around 10%. Sequencing input: peripheral blood or thyroid tissue (not recorded which). The receptors stem from an adult man with Graves' hyperthyroidism.

This clonotype was recorded at least ten times. The gene calls are TRBV5-1 and TRBJ2-7, with 7 bases matching TRBD1. The CDR3 runs 13 residues. Trimming took 3 bases from V and 5 from J; bases not matched to a gene: 5. Germline V lookup: CDR1 SGHRS, CDR2 YFSETQ. DNA for the CDR3: TGCGCCAGCAGCTCCCCGACAGGGAACGAGCAGTACTTC. It specifies CASSSPTGNEQYF.

This chain connects TRBV29-1 to TRBJ1-2; D is unresolved. Germline lookup yields CDR1 SQVTM and CDR2 ANQGSEA. The CDR3 runs to 12 residues. Trimming stripped 7 bases from V and 4 bases from J, with 13 bases between. Here the CDR3 reads CSGLVGFYGYTF. CDR3 nucleotide sequence: TGCAGCGGGCTTGTGGGGTTCTATGGCTACACCTTC.

The chain recombines TRBV10-3 with TRBJ1-5; no definite D call. This CDR3 is built from 14 residues. Germline V gene data show CDR1 as ENHRY and CDR2 as SYGVKD. V lost 5 bases and J lost 2, with 10 bases in between. CDR3 sequence reads: CAISYQRGNQPQHF. The DNA of the CDR3 is TGTGCCATCAGTTATCAACGGGGCAATCAGCCCCAGCATTTT.

The chain couples TRBV5-8 to TRBJ2-5; D possibly uses TRBD1 or TRBD2 (5 bases each). CDR3 length: 14 amino acids. Per the germline V gene, CDR1 is SGHTS and CDR2 is YDEGEE. V lost 4 bases and J 0 bases, leaving 10 bases between the germline ends. The DNA for the CDR3 is TGTGCCAGCAGCATCGGGACGGACCAAGAGACCCAGTACTTC. It codes for CASSIGTDQETQYF.

This clonotype was detected many times. Here the CDR3 reads CATSKGGPFEAFF. CDR3 nucleotide sequence: TGTGCCACCAGTAAAGGCGGTCCCTTCGAAGCTTTCTTT. The V and J genes are TRBV24-1 and TRBJ1-1; no definite D call. Trimming removed 6 bases at V and 8 bases at J, with 15 bases between. The CDR3 is made up of 13 amino acids. Germline CDR1 is KGHDR and CDR2 is SFDVKD.

The rearrangement joins TRBV7-9 to TRBJ2-2; TRBD1 matches 7 bases. CDR1 is SEHNR, CDR2 FQNEAQ, per germline (reference sequence). The V gene end was trimmed by 5 bases and the J gene end by 11 bases; junction bases not matched to a gene: 14. CDR3 length: 15 residues. The CDR3 sequence: CASSERPIRGGELFF. For the CDR3, the DNA is TGTGCCAGCAGCGAGCGTCCCATAAGAGGGGGCGAGCTGTTTTTT.

The rearrangement links TRBV20-1 to TRBJ1-1; maybe TRBD1 (6 bases). Germline loops: CDR1 DFQATT, CDR2 SNEGSKA (reference sequence). The CDR3 has 16 amino acids. Trimming took off 0 bases at V and 6 bases at J, with 20 bases between the two ends. Here the CDR3 DNA reads TGCAGTGCTAGAGATACAGGGTTGGTTGGAGCGCCTGAAGCTTTCTTT. It translates to CSARDTGLVGAPEAFF.

This clonotype was found a few times. The gene calls are TRBV20-1 and TRBJ2-5, with 13 bases matching TRBD2. The CDR3 consists of 13 residues. V was pared by 4 bases and J by 11 bases, with 7 bases of the junction left unmatched. Germline V lookup: CDR1 DFQATT, CDR2 SNEGSKA (reference sequence). The CDR3 DNA is TGCAGTGCTATCGGACTAGCGGGAGTCGTGCAGTACTTC. Translating it yields CSAIGLAGVVQYF.

The chain combines TRBV10-2 with TRBJ2-7; 7 bases agree with TRBD1. The CDR3 sequence is 14 residues long. V gave up 0 bases and J gave up 7 bases; unmatched junction bases: 6. CDR1 WSHSY and CDR2 SAAADI come from the germline V gene. The CDR3 nucleotides are TGCGCCAGCAGTGAGTCGGACAGGTGGTTGGAGCAGTACTTC. Translating gives CASSESDRWLEQYF.

The rearrangement links TRBV18 to TRBJ2-5; no definite D call. In germline, CDR1 is KGHSH, CDR2 LQKENI. Trimming removed 1 base from V and 5 bases from J, with 11 bases in between. This CDR3 has 14 amino acids. The CDR3, as DNA: TGTGCCAGCTCACCACGGGAACCCGGGGAGACCCAGTACTTC. Translating gives CASSPREPGETQYF.

The V call is TRBV29-1, the J call TRBJ2-7; 9 nucleotides agree with TRBD1. The germline V gene encodes CDR1 SQVTM and CDR2 ANQGSEA. V lost 0 bases and J lost 3; bases outside the gene matches: 9. The CDR3 consists of 16 residues. The CDR3 loop reads CSVEEDPGTGHYEQYF. As DNA, the CDR3 is TGCAGCGTTGAAGAGGACCCCGGGACAGGGCACTACGAGCAGTACTTC.

This clonotype was seen many times. J is TRBJ2-5 and V is TRBV2; tentative D call: TRBD2 (7 bases). Trimming removed 9 bases at V and 5 bases at J, with 16 bases between. The germline V gene has CDR1 SNHLY and CDR2 FYNNEI. This CDR3 is 13 amino acids long. The CDR3 DNA sequence: TGTGCCAGAGGGGGGGGCAATCCGGAGACCCAGTACTTC. Translation: CARGGGNPETQYF.

This clonotype was observed at least ten times. The rearrangement links TRBV14 to TRBJ1-2; D is possibly TRBD1 (5 bases). V lost 6 bases to trimming and J lost 0 bases, with 8 bases between them. CDR1 is SGHDN and CDR2 is FVKESK in the germline V gene. This CDR3 has 13 residues. The chain's CDR3 is CASSGASNYGYTF. CDR3 sequence (DNA): TGTGCCAGCAGTGGGGCATCTAACTATGGCTACACCTTC.

The genes are TRBV9 and TRBJ2-7; 8 bases agree with TRBD2. The CDR3 length is 17 residues. V lost 5 bases to trimming and J lost 0 bases; unmatched junction nucleotides: 13. Germline loops: CDR1 SGDLS, CDR2 YYNGEE. CDR3 region: CASSYVPGGTSSYEQYF. The CDR3 bases are TGTGCCAGCAGTTACGTTCCGGGAGGGACTAGCTCCTACGAGCAGTACTTC.

In the case of this clonotype: This may stem from a read error, because a much larger clone lies one nucleotide away. This chain joins TRBV29-1 and TRBJ1-1; perhaps TRBD1 as D (5 bases). The CDR3 is 12 residues long. Germline V gives CDR1 SQVTM, CDR2 ANQGSEA. Trimming removed 7 bases from V and 8 bases from J, with 17 bases in between. In nucleotides, the CDR3 is TGCAGCGGCCGGGACGCCGCATTCGAAGCTTTCTTT. Amino acid sequence: CSGRDAAFEAFF.

This clonotype was recorded a few times. The chain carries TRBV19 and TRBJ1-5; D is undetermined. Per germline, CDR1 LNHDA and CDR2 SQIVND (reference sequence). The CDR3 runs to 14 residues. With 2 bases removed from V and 0 bases from J, the gap between germline ends came to 5 bases. The CDR3 nucleotides read TGTGCCAGTAGTATACAACGTAGCAATCAGCCCCAGCATTTT. The encoded protein is CASSIQRSNQPQHF.

The chain links TRBV12-3 or TRBV12-4 to TRBJ2-6; 8 bases line up with TRBD1. The CDR3 sequence is 17 residues long. Germline trimming cut 5 bases from V and 0 bases from J; bases unmatched to any gene: 6. The CDR3 nucleotides are TGTGCCAGCAGTGCCGGACAGGGCCACTCTGGGGCCAACGTCCTGACTTTC. Its translation: CASSAGQGHSGANVLTF.

CDR3 sequence: CSGGHTGELFF. In nucleotides, the CDR3 is TGCAGCGGGGGCCACACCGGGGAGCTGTTTTTT. The chain uses TRBV29-1 and TRBJ2-2, with D possibly matching TRBD1 (5 bases). Germline lookup yields CDR1 SQVTM and CDR2 ANQGSEA. The V end was cut by 7 bases, the J end by 3 bases, with 6 bases between. This CDR3 is 11 amino acids long.

Comments on this clonotype: A much larger clone lies one base from this, so it may be a read error. The V call is TRBV29-1, the J call TRBJ1-2; D might be TRBD1 (5 bases). The CDR3 has 10 residues. Germline lookup yields CDR1 SQVTM and CDR2 ANQGSEA. The V end lost 3 bases, the J end lost 10 bases, and 9 bases lay between the germline ends. The DNA for the CDR3 is TGCAGCGTTGACGGGGGGGACTACACCTTC. Its protein is CSVDGGDYTF.

The chain uses TRBV11-2 and TRBJ1-1; D is uncertain. CDR1 and CDR2 (germline): SGHAT, FQNNGV. This CDR3 comprises 15 residues. Trimming took 1 base from V and 11 from J, leaving 20 bases between them. In DNA form, the CDR3 reads TGTGCCAGCAGCTTAGCCCCCCGAGGACCCTCGGCGGCTTTCTTT. Its translation is CASSLAPRGPSAAFF.